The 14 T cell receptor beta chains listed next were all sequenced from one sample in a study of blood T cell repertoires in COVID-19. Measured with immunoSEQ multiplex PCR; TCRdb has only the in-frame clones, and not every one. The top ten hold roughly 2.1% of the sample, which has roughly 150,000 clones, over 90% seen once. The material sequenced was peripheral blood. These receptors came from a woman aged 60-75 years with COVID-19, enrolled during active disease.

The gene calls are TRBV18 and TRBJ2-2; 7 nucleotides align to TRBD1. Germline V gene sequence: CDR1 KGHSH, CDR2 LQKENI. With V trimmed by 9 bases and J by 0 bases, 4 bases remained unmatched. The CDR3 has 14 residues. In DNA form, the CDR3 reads TGTGCCAGTGCAGACAGGGCGAACACCGGGGAGCTGTTTTTT. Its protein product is CASADRANTGELFF.

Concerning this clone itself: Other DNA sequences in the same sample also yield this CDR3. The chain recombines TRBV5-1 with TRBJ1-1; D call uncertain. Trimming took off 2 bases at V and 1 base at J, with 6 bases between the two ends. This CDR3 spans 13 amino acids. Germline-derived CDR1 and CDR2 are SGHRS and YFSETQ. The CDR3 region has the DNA TGCGCCAGCAGCTTTGCAGAGAACACTGAAGCTTTCTTT. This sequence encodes CASSFAENTEAFF.

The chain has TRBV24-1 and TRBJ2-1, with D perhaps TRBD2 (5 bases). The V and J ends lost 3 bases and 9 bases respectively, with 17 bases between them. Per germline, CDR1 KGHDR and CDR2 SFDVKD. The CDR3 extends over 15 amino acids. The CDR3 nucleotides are TGTGCCACCAGTGATGGCTCCGGGAACCTCGCTGAGCAGTTCTTC. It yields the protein CATSDGSGNLAEQFF.

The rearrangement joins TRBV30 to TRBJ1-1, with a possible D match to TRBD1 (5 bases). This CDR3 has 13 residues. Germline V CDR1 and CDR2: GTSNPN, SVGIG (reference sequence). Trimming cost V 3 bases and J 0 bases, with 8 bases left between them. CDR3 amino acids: CAWRAGMNTEAFF. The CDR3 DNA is TGTGCCTGGAGGGCAGGGATGAACACTGAAGCTTTCTTT.

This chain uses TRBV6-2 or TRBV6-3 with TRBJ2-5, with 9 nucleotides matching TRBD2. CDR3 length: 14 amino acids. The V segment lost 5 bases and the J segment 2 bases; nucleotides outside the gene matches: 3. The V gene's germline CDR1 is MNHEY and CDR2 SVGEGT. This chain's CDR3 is CASSTSGWQETQYF. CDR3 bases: TGTGCCAGCAGTACTAGCGGGTGGCAAGAGACCCAGTACTTC.

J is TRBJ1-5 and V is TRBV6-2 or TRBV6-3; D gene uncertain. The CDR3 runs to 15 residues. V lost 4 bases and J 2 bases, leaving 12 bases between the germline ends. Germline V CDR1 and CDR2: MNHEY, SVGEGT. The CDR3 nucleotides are TGTGCCAGCAGTTCATGGCCTGTCGGCAATCAGCCCCAGCATTTT. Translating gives CASSSWPVGNQPQHF.

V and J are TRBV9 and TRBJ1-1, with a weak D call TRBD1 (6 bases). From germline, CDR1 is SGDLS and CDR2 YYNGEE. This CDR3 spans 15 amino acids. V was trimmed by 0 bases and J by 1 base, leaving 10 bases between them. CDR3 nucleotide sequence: TGTGCCAGCAGCGTAGATGAAGGGGGGAACACTGAAGCTTTCTTT. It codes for CASSVDEGGNTEAFF.

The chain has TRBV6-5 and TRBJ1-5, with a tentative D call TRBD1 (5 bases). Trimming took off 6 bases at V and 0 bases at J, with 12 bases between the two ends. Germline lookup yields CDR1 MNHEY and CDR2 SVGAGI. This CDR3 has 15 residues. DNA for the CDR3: TGTGCCAGCAGAACAGGCGCATATAGCAATCAGCCCCAGCATTTT. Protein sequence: CASRTGAYSNQPQHF.

The CDR3 DNA is TGTGCCACCTCGGACAGGGCCTTGAACACTGAAGCTTTCTTT. It translates to CATSDRALNTEAFF. The V call is TRBV5-8, the J call TRBJ1-1; 8 nucleotides line up with TRBD1. The germline gives CDR1 SGHTS, CDR2 YDEGEE. With 9 bases clipped from V and 0 bases from J, the junction kept 7 bases outside the gene matches. CDR3 length equals 14 residues.

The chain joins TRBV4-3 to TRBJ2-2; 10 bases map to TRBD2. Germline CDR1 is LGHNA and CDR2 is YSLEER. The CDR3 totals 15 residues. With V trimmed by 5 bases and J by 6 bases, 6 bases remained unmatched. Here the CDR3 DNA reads TGCGCCAGCAGCGAGCGGGGGGGCCCCGCCGGGGAGCTGTTTTTT. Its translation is CASSERGGPAGELFF.

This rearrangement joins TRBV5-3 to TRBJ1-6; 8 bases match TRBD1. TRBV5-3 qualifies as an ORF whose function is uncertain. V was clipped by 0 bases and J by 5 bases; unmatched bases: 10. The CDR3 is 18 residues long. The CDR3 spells CARSLGERGQADNSPLHF. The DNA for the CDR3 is TGTGCCAGAAGCTTGGGGGAAAGGGGACAGGCCGATAATTCACCCCTCCACTTT.

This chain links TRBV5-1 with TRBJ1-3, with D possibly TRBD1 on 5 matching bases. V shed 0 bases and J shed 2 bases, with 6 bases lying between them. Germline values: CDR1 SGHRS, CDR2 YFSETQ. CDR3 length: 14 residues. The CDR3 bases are TGCGCCAGCAGCTTGGGGGGCCCTGGAAACACCATATATTTT. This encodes CASSLGGPGNTIYF.

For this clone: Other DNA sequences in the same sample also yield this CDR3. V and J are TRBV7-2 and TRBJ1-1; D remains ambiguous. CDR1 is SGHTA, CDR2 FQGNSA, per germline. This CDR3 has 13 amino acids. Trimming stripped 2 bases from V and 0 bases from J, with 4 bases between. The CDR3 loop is CASSLSLNTEAFF. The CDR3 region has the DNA TGTGCCAGCAGCTTATCCTTGAACACTGAAGCTTTCTTT.

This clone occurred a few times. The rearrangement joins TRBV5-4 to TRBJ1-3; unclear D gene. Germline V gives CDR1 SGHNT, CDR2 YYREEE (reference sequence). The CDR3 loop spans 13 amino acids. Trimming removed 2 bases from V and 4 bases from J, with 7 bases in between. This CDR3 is CASSFRSGNTIYF. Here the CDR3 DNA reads TGTGCCAGCAGCTTTAGATCAGGAAACACCATATATTTT. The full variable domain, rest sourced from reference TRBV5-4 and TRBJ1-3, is ETGVTQSPTHLIKTRGQQVTLRCSSQSGHNTVSWYQQALGQGPQFIFQYYREEENGRGNFPPRFSGLQFPNYSSELNVNALELDDSALYLCASSFRSGNTIYFGEGSWLTVV.